A single T cell receptor (beta chain) is shown here with its context. The source of the sample is a study of T cell responses to AZD1222 COVID-19 vaccine. CDR1 is SGHRS and CDR2 is YFSETQ in the germline V gene. The CDR3 is 13 residues long. The germline V and J ends were trimmed by 5 bases and 1 base, with 9 bases remaining between them. The repertoire was sequenced with immunoSEQ multiplex PCR; TCRdb's copy has only in-frame clones and lacks some. The sample contains about 81,000 clones, approximately 85% of which appear only once. The sequencing used peripheral blood, collected 28 days after the second AZD1222 dose. The chain uses TRBV5-1 and TRBJ1-1; D is unclear. This receptor was taken from an adult who received the AZD1222 COVID-19 vaccine. CDR3 in DNA: TGCGCCAGCAGTTCAGCCCCGAACACTGAAGCTTTCTTT. Protein sequence: CASSSAPNTEAFF.